The subject of this entry is one T cell receptor beta chain. The antigen is not known. This entry belongs to a study of long-term antiretroviral therapy in people with HIV. Overall study findings and caveats: Diversity increased after ART yet remained lower than in transplant donor controls. Repertoires from HIV showed CDR3 length ranges narrower than those of controls.

Samples were assayed with immunoSEQ v3.0 at survey level. Clones were sequenced by immunoSEQ multiplex PCR, and TCRdb holds only the in-frame ones, with some missing. Among tens of thousands of clones, roughly 87% were seen once, and the ten largest hold roughly 5.8%. The CDR3 runs to 18 residues. V was cut by 1 base and J by 3 bases, with 20 bases left in between. CDR1 SGHAT and CDR2 FQNNGV come from the germline V gene. Every one of the participants with HIV received treatment in the United States. The chain is built from TRBV11-2 and TRBJ2-3, with a weak D call TRBD2 (5 bases). Sequenced material: unsorted PBMCs, taken 1 year after starting antiretroviral therapy. The clonotype comes from a man younger than 30 with HIV. DNA of the CDR3: TGTGCCAGCAGCTTAGGTCGGGCAGCGGAGGTGGGGACAGATACGCAGTATTTT. It specifies CASSLGRAAEVGTDTQYF. Combining the CDR3 with reference TRBV11-2 and TRBJ2-3 gives the whole variable domain EAGVAQSPRYKIIEKRQSVAFWCNPISGHATLYWYQQILGQGPKLLIQFQNNGVVDDSQLPKDRFSAERLKGVDSTLKIQPAKLEDSAVYLCASSLGRAAEVGTDTQYFGPGTRLTVL.